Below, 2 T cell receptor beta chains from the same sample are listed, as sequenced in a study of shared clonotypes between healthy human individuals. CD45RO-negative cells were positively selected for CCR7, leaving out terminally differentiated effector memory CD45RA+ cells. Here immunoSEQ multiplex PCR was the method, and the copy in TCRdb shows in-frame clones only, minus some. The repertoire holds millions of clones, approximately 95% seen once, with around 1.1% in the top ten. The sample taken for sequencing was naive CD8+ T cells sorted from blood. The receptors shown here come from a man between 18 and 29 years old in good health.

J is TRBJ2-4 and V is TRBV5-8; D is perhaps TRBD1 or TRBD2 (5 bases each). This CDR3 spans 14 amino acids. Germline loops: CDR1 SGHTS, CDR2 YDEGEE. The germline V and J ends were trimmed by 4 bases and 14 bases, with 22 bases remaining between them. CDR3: CASSLGDGLGAKYF. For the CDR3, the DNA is TGTGCCAGCAGCCTTGGGGACGGACTCGGGGCCAAGTACTTC.

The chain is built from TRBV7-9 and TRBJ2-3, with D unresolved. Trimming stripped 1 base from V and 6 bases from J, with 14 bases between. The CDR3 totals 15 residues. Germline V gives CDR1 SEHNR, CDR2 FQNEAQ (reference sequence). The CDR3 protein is CASSLGYHPRDTQYF. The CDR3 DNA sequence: TGTGCCAGCAGCTTAGGCTACCACCCACGGGATACGCAGTATTTT.